This is a list of T cell receptor beta chains from one sample in a study of cytomegalovirus exposure and HLA in healthy donors. The data were produced by immunoSEQ multiplex PCR, yet TCRdb's version contains in-frame clones alone and is incomplete. The sample comprises 95,000 to 110,000 clones, 65% to 85% of which are singletons, and roughly 2.3% rests with the top ten. The sequenced material came from PBMCs. The receptors originated from a man between 18 and 35 years old in good health and CMV-seronegative. CDR3s include the opening cysteine and the closing phenylalanine or tryptophan. The D gene is left open where the match is weak.

TRBV10-3	TRBJ1-5	.	CAISHYTSPQHF	TGTGCCATCAGCCACTATACATCCCCCCAGCATTTT
TRBV28	TRBJ2-7	.	CASTASVPREQYF	TGTGCCAGCACTGCTAGCGTTCCTCGGGAGCAGTACTTC
TRBV9	TRBJ2-7	.	CASLTGHNYEQYF	TGTGCCAGCCTTACCGGACACAACTACGAGCAGTACTTC
TRBV7-9	TRBJ1-5	TRBD1	CASSLGTGFLEPQHF	TGTGCCAGCAGCTTAGGGACAGGGTTTTTGGAGCCCCAGCATTTT
TRBV14	TRBJ2-6	TRBD2	CASSLLLAGGLRANVLTF	TGTGCCAGCAGCCTCCTACTAGCGGGGGGACTGCGAGCCAACGTCCTGACTTTC
TRBV11-2	TRBJ2-7	.	CASSPHAGSYEQYF	TGTGCCAGCAGCCCCCACGCCGGCTCCTACGAGCAGTACTTC
TRBV6-1	TRBJ1-6	TRBD1	CASSEHRGSPLHF	TGTGCCAGCAGTGAACACAGGGGATCACCCCTCCACTTT
TRBV5-1	TRBJ1-6	.	CASSLDWGRQRSPLHF	TGCGCCAGCAGCTTGGACTGGGGCAGGCAGCGCTCACCCCTCCACTTT
TRBV19	TRBJ2-1	TRBD2	CASSRASGGSYNEQFF	TGTGCCAGTAGTAGGGCTAGCGGGGGATCCTACAATGAGCAGTTCTTC
TRBV5-1	TRBJ2-1	TRBD1	CASSLGQGFYNEQFF	TGCGCCAGCAGCCTGGGACAGGGGTTCTACAATGAGCAGTTCTTC
TRBV6-5	TRBJ1-4	.	CASSLGHGDGKLFF	TGTGCCAGCAGTCTCGGACATGGGGATGGAAAACTGTTTTTT
TRBV7-6	TRBJ1-6	.	CASSLGPHSGSPLHF	TGTGCCAGCAGCTTAGGTCCACATTCTGGTTCACCCCTCCACTTT
TRBV5-4	TRBJ1-1	TRBD1	CAAGAGGFATEAFF	TGTGCCGCGGGGGCAGGGGGCTTTGCTACTGAAGCTTTCTTT
TRBV9	TRBJ2-2	TRBD2	CASSVASGGAPGELFF	TGTGCCAGCAGCGTAGCCAGCGGGGGGGCCCCCGGGGAGCTGTTTTTT
TRBV12-5	TRBJ2-3	TRBD1	CASGSGQGRDTQYF	TGTGCTAGTGGTTCCGGACAGGGCCGTGATACGCAGTATTTT
TRBV5-1	TRBJ2-1	TRBD2	CASSLERGAYNEQFF	TGCGCCAGCAGCCTAGAGCGGGGGGCATACAATGAGCAGTTCTTC
TRBV19	TRBJ2-3	TRBD2	CASRNSGGMTDTQYF	TGTGCCAGTAGGAATAGCGGGGGCATGACAGATACGCAGTATTTT
TRBV4-2	TRBJ2-3	TRBD2	CVSSQGTSGGIDTQYF	TGTGTCAGCAGCCAAGGGACTAGCGGGGGAATAGATACGCAGTATTTT
TRBV19	TRBJ1-5	.	CASTGLGDQPQHF	TGTGCCAGCACTGGGCTCGGTGATCAGCCCCAGCATTTT